This T cell receptor beta chain was captured in a study of tumor-infiltrating lymphocytes in oesophageal squamous cell carcinoma (dated by TCRdb to about 2016). With regard to this clonotype: What this receptor recognizes is not known. A junction boundary mismatches the germline segment, possibly from a read error.

Library preparation used PCR. Sequencing instrument: Illumina HiSeq 2000. Starting from the raw public reads, TCRdb applied fastp trimming at Q25, assembled clones with MiXCR and retained in-frame beta chains. CDR3 protein duplicates are merged, each entry listing the most common genes and DNA. For this sample there are about 14,000 distinct CDR3 sequences; less than 60% appear just once. The ten largest clonotypes hold approximately 15% of the sample. From a lookup of the germline V gene (reference sequence), CDR1 and CDR2 are SSHAT and FNYEAQ. The CDR3 measures 13 amino acids from cysteine to phenylalanine. Solely the CDR3 DNA is kept, with 39 bases framed from the first base.

This sequence originates from a male donor with esophageal squamous cell carcinoma. Sequenced sample: blood. In this chain, TRBV7-7 is recombined with TRBJ2-1; a tentative D match to TRBD2 spans 5 bases. The sequenced DNA is TGTGCTAGCAGCTTCCCCGGGAAAAATGAGCAGTTCTTC. Protein translation: CASSFPGKNEQFF.